What follows describes a single T cell receptor (beta chain). The antigen remains unidentified. Naive CD8 cells lacked CD45RO, underwent positive selection for CCR7 and left out terminally differentiated effector memory CD45RA+ cells. Per the original methods: ImmunoSEQ gave junction-only sequences without quality scores, so filtering differed. Only in-frame clones appear in the TCRdb table, and some are missing; sequencing was by immunoSEQ multiplex PCR. Clonal size and the V and J genes are those of that table, whereas D and trimming came from the DNA. The sample lists some 2 million clones; about 94% were seen once. The sample belongs to a study of shared clonotypes between healthy human individuals. General observations from the study: Relative to clonotypes present in all four donors, those not shared had lower generation probabilities. In a few donors, around 5% of naive CD4 clonotypes appeared in common.

The length of the CDR3 is 11 residues. Germline V gives CDR1 SGDLS, CDR2 YYNGEE. The germline V and J ends were trimmed by 4 bases and 6 bases, with 5 bases remaining between them. This TCR came from a man younger than 30 in good health. The sample was naive CD8+ T cells sorted from blood. The chain is built from TRBV9 and TRBJ2-1; D gene ambiguous. CDR3 loop: CASSFANEQFF. In DNA, the CDR3 is TGTGCCAGCAGCTTTGCCAATGAGCAGTTCTTC.